This paragraph covers one TCR beta chain sequence. Antigen: not known. The V end was cut by 5 bases, the J end by 0 bases, with 14 bases between. Germline values: CDR1 DFQATT, CDR2 SNEGSKA (reference sequence). CDR3 size: 15 residues. The sample comes from a study of T cells in Graves' hyperthyroidism and ophthalmopathy. As for the study in general: Initial diagnosis, before any treatment, was when peripheral blood was collected. Study-level findings and limits: Ophthalmopathy, which appeared later, was predicted by the model a median about 6.8 months before onset. From stable hyperthyroidism, ophthalmopathy was separated by a 13 V-J model.

Amplification of TCR beta CDR3 regions was performed using RNA transcripts as template. Using the HTBI primer set, a first-round RT-PCR was run on the TCR CDR3. TCRdb analysed the multiplex PCR reads with MiXCR anew, one entry per CDR3 protein. Here the sample spans about 350,000 distinct CDR3 sequences, approximately 15% being singletons. The chain uses TRBV20-1 and TRBJ1-5, with D uncertain. The TCR comes from a woman between 25 and 40 years old with Graves' hyperthyroidism. The sample was blood. The CDR3, as DNA: TGCAGTGCTTTGCCCTTGGGGTATAGCAATCAGCCCCAGCATTTT. Its protein product is CSALPLGYSNQPQHF.